This T cell receptor beta chain was sequenced during a study of blood T cell repertoires in COVID-19. Study in general: Sites in the United States, Italy and Spain provided acute and convalescent COVID-19 samples.

In the authors' methods: Estimation of nucleated cell counts was performed using reference gene primer amplification. The method was immunoSEQ multiplex PCR; TCRdb's version includes in-frame clones alone and lacks a portion of them. V and J calls and clone size come straight from that table; D and trimming were deduced from the DNA. The data show around 270,000 clones, 85% to 90% seen once. The sequenced material came from peripheral blood. The TCR sequence derives from a man between 40 and 49 years old with acute or convalescent COVID-19.

CDR3 loop: CASSPGGGRSEKLFF. DNA for the CDR3: TGTGCCAGCAGCCCGGGGGGAGGGCGAAGCGAAAAACTGTTTTTT. The chain carries TRBV5-4 and TRBJ1-4, with a tentative D call TRBD1 (5 bases). The germline V gene encodes CDR1 SGHNT and CDR2 YYREEE (reference sequence). V was cut by 4 bases and J by 8 bases, with 18 bases left in between. The length of the CDR3 is 15 residues.